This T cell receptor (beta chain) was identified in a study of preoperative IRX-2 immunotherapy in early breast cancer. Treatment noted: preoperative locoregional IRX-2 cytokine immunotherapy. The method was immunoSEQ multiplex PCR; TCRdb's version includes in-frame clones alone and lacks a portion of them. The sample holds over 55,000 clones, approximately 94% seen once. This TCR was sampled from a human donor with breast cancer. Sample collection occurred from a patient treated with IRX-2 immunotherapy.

CDR3 region: CASSSSGTRSYEQYF. Here the CDR3 DNA reads TGTGCCAGCAGTTCATCCGGGACTAGGTCCTACGAGCAGTACTTC. V usage is TRBV28 and J usage is TRBJ2-7, with 8 positions matching TRBD2. V was clipped by 4 bases and J by 1 base; unmatched bases: 6. CDR3 length equals 15 residues. Per germline, CDR1 MDHEN and CDR2 SYDVKM.